Below, 10 T cell receptor beta chains from the same sample are listed, as sequenced in a study of T cells in Graves' hyperthyroidism and ophthalmopathy. Amplified regions were TCR beta CDR3 sequences from RNA transcripts. The TCR CDR3 was amplified in a first-round RT-PCR using the HTBI primer set. Each CDR3 protein gets one entry after TCRdb re-called the multiplex PCR reads with MiXCR. In the table there are a few hundred thousand distinct CDR3 sequences, about 15% of which are singletons. The sequencing sample was made of blood. The receptors derive from a woman aged 25 to 39 with Graves' hyperthyroidism.

This clonotype turned up a few times. This sequence joins TRBV12-3 or TRBV12-4 and TRBJ1-3; TRBD1 matches at 12 bases. The CDR3 runs to 16 residues. The V gene end was trimmed by 6 bases and the J gene end by 4 bases; junction bases not matched to a gene: 7. The CDR3 spells CASRRTGTGGGNTIYF. The CDR3 region has the DNA TGTGCCAGCAGACGGACCGGGACAGGGGGCGGAAACACCATATATTTT.

The table lists this clonotype with a few counts. The chain couples TRBV7-6 to TRBJ2-2; 14 bases agree with TRBD2. This CDR3 has 19 residues. CDR1 is SGHVS and CDR2 is FNYEAQ in the germline V gene. Losses at the gene ends were 1 base for V and 4 bases for J; bases not matched to a gene: 8. The CDR3 DNA is TGTGCCAGCAGCTTAGGACGGACTAGCGGGAGGATAGGCACCGGGGAGCTGTTTTTT. Its translation: CASSLGRTSGRIGTGELFF. The complete variable domain, with remaining parts taken from reference TRBV7-6 and TRBJ2-2, reads GAGVSQSPRYKVTKRGQDVALRCDPISGHVSLYWYRQALGQGPEFLTYFNYEAQQDKSGLPNDRFSAERPEGSISTLTIQRTEQRDSAMYRCASSLGRTSGRIGTGELFFGEGSRLTVL.

On this clonotype itself: Germline is not matched at one junction end, which may reflect a read error. J is TRBJ2-6 and V is TRBV14; TRBD1 aligns across 10 bases. Germline-derived CDR1 and CDR2 are SGHDN and FVKESK. The CDR3 consists of 19 residues. The CDR3 nucleotides are TGTGCCAGCAGCCACCTACCGGGACAGGGGAGCTCTGGGGCCAACGCCCTGACTTTC. This translates into CASSHLPGQGSSGANALTF. Complete variable domain (other parts from reference TRBV14 and TRBJ2-6): EAGVTQFPSHSVIEKGQTVTLRCDPISGHDNLYWYRRVMGKEIKFLLHFVKESKQDESGMPNNRFLAERTGGTYSTLKVQPAELEDSGVYFCASSHLPGQGSSGANALTFGAGSRLTVL.

This clonotype was counted at least ten times. This rearrangement joins TRBV7-9 to TRBJ2-1, with D possibly matching TRBD2 (6 bases). Germline values: CDR1 SEHNR, CDR2 FQNEAQ (reference sequence). V was shortened by 7 bases and J by 2 bases, with 15 bases between the two germline ends. The CDR3 is made up of 15 amino acids. The CDR3 DNA reads as TGTGCCAGCACCCCCGACGCGGGGCCCTACAATGAGCAGTTCTTC. It encodes CASTPDAGPYNEQFF.

This clonotype was counted ten times or more. The chain combines TRBV12-3 or TRBV12-4 with TRBJ1-1; 7 bases align to TRBD1. CDR3 length equals 14 residues. V was clipped by 6 bases and J by 2 bases; unmatched bases: 6. As DNA, the CDR3 is TGTGCCAGCAGAGGACAGGCAGAAAACACTGAAGCTTTCTTT. Protein product: CASRGQAENTEAFF.

To note about this clonotype: The junction shows a germline mismatch at one end, possibly a read error. The chain uses TRBV5-5 and TRBJ2-7; 7 nucleotides agree with TRBD2. In germline, CDR1 is SGHKS, CDR2 YYEKEE (reference sequence). The CDR3 is 14 amino acids. CDR3 DNA sequence: TGTGCCGGCAGCCGCTCTAGCGGTACCTACGAGCAGTACTTC. Its translation: CAGSRSSGTYEQYF.

This clonotype was recorded many times. The rearrangement links TRBV3-1 to TRBJ1-5; 9 bases line up with TRBD1. Germline V CDR1 and CDR2: LGHDT, YNNKEL (reference sequence). The length of the CDR3 is 14 residues. Trimming cost V 4 bases and J 6 bases; bases outside gene matches: 4. DNA for the CDR3: TGTGCCAGCAGCCTACAGGGGGCCATTCAGCCCCAGCATTTT. This encodes CASSLQGAIQPQHF.

This clonotype came up a few times. The chain has TRBV12-3 or TRBV12-4 and TRBJ2-1, with D unresolved. Trimming removed 5 bases from V and 6 bases from J, with 11 bases in between. The CDR3 has 13 residues. The CDR3 DNA is TGTGCCAGCAGTCGGGCTTCGATCAATGAGCAGTTCTTC. The encoded protein is CASSRASINEQFF.

This clonotype was picked up many times. The chain combines TRBV30 with TRBJ1-2; 10 nucleotides line up with TRBD1. CDR1 is GTSNPN and CDR2 is SVGIG in the germline V gene (reference sequence). Trimming took 8 bases from V and 4 from J; bases not matched to a gene: 4. This CDR3 comprises 12 residues. The CDR3, as DNA: TGTGCCCGGGGACAGGGGCTCTATGGCTACACCTTC. Its protein is CARGQGLYGYTF.

This clonotype was recorded many times. This chain joins TRBV7-2 and TRBJ1-1; D is unclear. With 6 bases removed from V and 2 bases from J, the gap between germline ends came to 10 bases. The CDR3 totals 13 residues. CDR1 and CDR2 from the germline V gene are SGHTA and FQGNSA. This CDR3 reads CASSKLVNTEAFF. In DNA form, the CDR3 reads TGTGCCAGCAGTAAACTGGTCAACACTGAAGCTTTCTTT.